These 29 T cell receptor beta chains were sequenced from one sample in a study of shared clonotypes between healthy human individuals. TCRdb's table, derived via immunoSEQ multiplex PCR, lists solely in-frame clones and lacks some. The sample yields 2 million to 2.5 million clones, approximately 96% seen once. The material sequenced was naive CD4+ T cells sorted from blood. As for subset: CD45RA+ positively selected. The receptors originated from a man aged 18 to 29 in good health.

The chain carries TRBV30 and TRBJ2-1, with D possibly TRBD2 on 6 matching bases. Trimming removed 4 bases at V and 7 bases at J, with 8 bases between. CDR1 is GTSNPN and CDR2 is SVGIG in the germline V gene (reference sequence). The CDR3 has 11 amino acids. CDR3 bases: TGTGCCTGGACAGGGAGGAATGAGCAGTTCTTC. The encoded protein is CAWTGRNEQFF.

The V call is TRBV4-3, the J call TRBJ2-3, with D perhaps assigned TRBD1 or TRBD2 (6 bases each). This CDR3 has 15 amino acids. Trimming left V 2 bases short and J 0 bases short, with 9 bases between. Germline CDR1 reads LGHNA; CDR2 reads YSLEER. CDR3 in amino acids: CASSQQGTSTDTQYF. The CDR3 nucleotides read TGCGCCAGCAGCCAACAGGGGACTAGCACAGATACGCAGTATTTT.

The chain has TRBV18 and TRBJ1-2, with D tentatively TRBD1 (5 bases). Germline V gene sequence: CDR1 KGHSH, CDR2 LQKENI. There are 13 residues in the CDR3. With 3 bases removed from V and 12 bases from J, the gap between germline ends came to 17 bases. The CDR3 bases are TGTGCCAGCTCACCTCTTATCGACAGTACCGACACCTTC. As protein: CASSPLIDSTDTF.

This CDR3 reads CASRQPGPSSEKLFF. The CDR3 DNA follows: TGTGCCAGCAGGCAACCCGGACCTTCGAGTGAAAAACTGTTTTTT. The chain joins TRBV28 to TRBJ1-4; D uncertain. V gave up 6 bases and J gave up 7 bases, with 18 bases separating them. Germline CDR1 and CDR2: MDHEN and SYDVKM. This CDR3 contains 15 residues.

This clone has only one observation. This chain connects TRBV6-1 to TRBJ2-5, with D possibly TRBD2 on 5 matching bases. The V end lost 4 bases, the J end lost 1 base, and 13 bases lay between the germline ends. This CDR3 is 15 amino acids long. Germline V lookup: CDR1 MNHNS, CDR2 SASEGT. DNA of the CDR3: TGTGCCAGCAGTGCTACGGACTTAAGCCAAGAGACCCAGTACTTC. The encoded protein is CASSATDLSQETQYF.

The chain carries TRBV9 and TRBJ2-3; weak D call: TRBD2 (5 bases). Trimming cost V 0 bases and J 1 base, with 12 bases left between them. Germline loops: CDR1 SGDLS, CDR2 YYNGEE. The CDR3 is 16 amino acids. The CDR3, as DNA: TGTGCCAGCAGCGTAGTTCCGGGGAGTGGCACAGATACGCAGTATTTT. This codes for CASSVVPGSGTDTQYF.

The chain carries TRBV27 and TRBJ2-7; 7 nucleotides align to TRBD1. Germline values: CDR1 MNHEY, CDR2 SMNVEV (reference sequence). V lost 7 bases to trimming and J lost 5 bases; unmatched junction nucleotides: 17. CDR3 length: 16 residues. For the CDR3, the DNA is TGTGCCAGCAATCCCCTCGCAGGGGGAGAAGTGCACGAGCAGTACTTC. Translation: CASNPLAGGEVHEQYF.

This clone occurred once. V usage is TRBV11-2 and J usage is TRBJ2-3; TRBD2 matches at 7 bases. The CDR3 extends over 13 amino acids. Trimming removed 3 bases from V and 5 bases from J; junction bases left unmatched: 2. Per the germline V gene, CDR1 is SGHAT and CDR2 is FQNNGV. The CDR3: CASSFGGKDTQYF. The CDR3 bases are TGTGCCAGCAGCTTCGGGGGGAAAGATACGCAGTATTTT. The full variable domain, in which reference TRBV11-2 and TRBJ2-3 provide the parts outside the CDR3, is EAGVAQSPRYKIIEKRQSVAFWCNPISGHATLYWYQQILGQGPKLLIQFQNNGVVDDSQLPKDRFSAERLKGVDSTLKIQPAKLEDSAVYLCASSFGGKDTQYFGPGTRLTVL.

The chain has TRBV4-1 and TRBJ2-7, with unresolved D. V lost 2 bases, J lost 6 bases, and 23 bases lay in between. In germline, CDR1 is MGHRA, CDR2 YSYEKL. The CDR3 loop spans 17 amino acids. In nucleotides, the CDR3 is TGCGCCAGCAGCCAAACCACTGTCGGGCTTCCGTGGGGCGAGCAGTACTTC. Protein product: CASSQTTVGLPWGEQYF.

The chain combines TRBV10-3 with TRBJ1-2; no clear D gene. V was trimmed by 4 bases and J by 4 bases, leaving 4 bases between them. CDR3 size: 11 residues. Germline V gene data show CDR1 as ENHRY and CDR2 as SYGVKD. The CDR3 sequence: CAISGPYGYTF. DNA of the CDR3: TGTGCCATCAGTGGCCCCTATGGCTACACCTTC.

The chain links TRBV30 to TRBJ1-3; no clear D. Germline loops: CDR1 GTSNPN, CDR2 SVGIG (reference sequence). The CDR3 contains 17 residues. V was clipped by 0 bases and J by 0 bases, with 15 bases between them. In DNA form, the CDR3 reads TGTGCCTGGAGTGTTCAATCCCCGACCTACTCTGGAAACACCATATATTTT. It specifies CAWSVQSPTYSGNTIYF.

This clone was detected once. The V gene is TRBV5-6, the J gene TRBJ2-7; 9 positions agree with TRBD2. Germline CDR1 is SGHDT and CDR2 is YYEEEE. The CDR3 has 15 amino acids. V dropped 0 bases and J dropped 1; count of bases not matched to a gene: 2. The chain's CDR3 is CASSLGLAGSYEQYF. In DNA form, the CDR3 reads TGTGCCAGCAGCTTGGGCCTAGCGGGATCCTACGAGCAGTACTTC.

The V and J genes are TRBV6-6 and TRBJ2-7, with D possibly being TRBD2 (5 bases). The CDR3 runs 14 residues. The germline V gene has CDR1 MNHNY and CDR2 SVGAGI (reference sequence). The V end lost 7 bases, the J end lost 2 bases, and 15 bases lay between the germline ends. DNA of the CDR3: TGTGCCAGCATGGCAAGGAGCGGAACCTACGAGCAGTACTTC. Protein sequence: CASMARSGTYEQYF.

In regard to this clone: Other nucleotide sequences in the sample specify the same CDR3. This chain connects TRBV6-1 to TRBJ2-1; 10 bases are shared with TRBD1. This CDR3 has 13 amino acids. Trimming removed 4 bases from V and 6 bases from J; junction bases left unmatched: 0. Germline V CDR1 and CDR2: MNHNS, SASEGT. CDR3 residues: CASSGQGANEQFF. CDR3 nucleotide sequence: TGTGCCAGCAGTGGACAGGGGGCCAATGAGCAGTTCTTC.

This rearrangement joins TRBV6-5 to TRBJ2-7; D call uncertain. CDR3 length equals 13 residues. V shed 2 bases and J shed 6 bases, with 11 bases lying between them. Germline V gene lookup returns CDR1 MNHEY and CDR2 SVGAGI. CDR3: CASSYGEAREQYF. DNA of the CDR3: TGTGCCAGCAGTTACGGAGAAGCTCGCGAGCAGTACTTC.

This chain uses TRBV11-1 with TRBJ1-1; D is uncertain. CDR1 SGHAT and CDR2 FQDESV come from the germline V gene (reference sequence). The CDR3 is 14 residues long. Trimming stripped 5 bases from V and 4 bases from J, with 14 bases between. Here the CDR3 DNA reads TGTGCCAGCAGCCTAAGGACGGGGAGCACTGAAGCTTTCTTT. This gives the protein CASSLRTGSTEAFF.

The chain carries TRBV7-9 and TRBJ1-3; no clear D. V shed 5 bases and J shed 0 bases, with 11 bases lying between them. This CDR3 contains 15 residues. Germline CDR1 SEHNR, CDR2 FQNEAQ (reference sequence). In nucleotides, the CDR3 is TGTGCCAGCAGCCCGACGGGTTACTCTGGAAACACCATATATTTT. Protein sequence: CASSPTGYSGNTIYF.

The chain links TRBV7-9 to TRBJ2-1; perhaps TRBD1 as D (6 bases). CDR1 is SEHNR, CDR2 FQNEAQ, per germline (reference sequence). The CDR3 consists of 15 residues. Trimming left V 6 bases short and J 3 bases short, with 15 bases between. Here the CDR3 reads CASSETGDFYNEQFF. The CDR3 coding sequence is TGTGCCAGCAGTGAGACAGGCGATTTCTACAATGAGCAGTTCTTC.

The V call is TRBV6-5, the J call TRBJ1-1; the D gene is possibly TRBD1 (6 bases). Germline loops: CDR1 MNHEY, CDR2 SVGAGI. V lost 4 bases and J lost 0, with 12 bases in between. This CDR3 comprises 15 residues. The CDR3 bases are TGTGCCAGCAGTTCATCCTGGACAGTGAACACTGAAGCTTTCTTT. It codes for CASSSSWTVNTEAFF.

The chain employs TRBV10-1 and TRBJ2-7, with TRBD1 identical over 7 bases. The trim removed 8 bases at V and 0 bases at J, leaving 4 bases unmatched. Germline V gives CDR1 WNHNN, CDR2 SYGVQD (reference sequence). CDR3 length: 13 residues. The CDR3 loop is CASAGTVSYEQYF. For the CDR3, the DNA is TGCGCCAGCGCCGGGACAGTCTCCTACGAGCAGTACTTC.

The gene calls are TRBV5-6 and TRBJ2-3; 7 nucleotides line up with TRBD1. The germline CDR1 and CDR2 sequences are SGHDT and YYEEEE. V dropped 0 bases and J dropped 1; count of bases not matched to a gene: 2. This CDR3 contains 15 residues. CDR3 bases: TGTGCCAGCAGCTTGGTCGACAGGGGCACAGATACGCAGTATTTT. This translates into CASSLVDRGTDTQYF. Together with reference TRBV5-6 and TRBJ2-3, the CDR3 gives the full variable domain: DAGVTQSPTHLIKTRGQQVTLRCSPKSGHDTVSWYQQALGQGPQFIFQYYEEEERQRGNFPDRFSGHQFPNYSSELNVNALLLGDSALYLCASSLVDRGTDTQYFGPGTRLTVL.

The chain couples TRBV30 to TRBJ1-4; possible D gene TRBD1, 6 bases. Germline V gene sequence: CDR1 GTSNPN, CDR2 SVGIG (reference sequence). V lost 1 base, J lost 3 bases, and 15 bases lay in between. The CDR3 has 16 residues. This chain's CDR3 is CAWSDRRGRSNEKLFF. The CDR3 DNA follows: TGTGCCTGGAGTGATCGCAGGGGCAGGTCTAATGAAAAACTGTTTTTT.

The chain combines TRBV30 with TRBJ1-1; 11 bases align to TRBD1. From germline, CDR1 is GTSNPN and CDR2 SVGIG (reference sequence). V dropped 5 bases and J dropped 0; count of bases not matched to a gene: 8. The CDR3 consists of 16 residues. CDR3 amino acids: CAWRTGGIPMNTEAFF. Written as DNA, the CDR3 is TGTGCCTGGCGGACAGGGGGCATACCAATGAACACTGAAGCTTTCTTT.

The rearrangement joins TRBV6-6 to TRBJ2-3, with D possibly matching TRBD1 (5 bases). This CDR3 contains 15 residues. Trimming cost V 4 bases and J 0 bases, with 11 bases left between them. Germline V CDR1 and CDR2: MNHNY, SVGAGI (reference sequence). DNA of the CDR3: TGTGCCAGCAGTTCCCGACAGCCTAGCACAGATACGCAGTATTTT. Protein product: CASSSRQPSTDTQYF.

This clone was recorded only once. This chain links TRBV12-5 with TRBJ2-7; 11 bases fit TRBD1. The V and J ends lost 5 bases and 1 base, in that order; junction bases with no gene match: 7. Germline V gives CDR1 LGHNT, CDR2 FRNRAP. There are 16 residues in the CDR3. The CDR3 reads CASGRSGTGGSYEQYF. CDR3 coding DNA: TGTGCTAGTGGTAGATCCGGGACAGGGGGTTCCTACGAGCAGTACTTC.

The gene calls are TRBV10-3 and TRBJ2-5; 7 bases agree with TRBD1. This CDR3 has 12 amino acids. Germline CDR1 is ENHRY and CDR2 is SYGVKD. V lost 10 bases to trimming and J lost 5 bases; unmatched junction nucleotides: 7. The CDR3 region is CATQGVPETQYF. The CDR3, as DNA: TGTGCCACTCAGGGGGTCCCGGAGACCCAGTACTTC.

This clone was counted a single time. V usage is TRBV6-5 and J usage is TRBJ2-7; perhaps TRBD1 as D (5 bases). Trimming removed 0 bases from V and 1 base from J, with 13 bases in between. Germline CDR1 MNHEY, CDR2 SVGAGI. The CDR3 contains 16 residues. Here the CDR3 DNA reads TGTGCCAGCAGTTACTCTCGGGTCAGGGCTTCCTACGAGCAGTACTTC. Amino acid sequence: CASSYSRVRASYEQYF.

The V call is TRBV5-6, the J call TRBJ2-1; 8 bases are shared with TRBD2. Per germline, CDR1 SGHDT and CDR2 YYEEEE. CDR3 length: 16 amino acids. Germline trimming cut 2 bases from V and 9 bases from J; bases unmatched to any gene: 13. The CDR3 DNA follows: TGTGCCAGCAGCTTTTACTCTGGCGGGAGGTCGGCTGAGCAGTTCTTC. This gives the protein CASSFYSGGRSAEQFF.

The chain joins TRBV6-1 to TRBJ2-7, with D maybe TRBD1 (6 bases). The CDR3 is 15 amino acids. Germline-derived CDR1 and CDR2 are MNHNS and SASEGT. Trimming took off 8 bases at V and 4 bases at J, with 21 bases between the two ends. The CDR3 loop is CASRKDSLAVYEQYF. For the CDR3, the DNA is TGTGCCAGCCGGAAGGACAGTCTGGCCGTTTACGAGCAGTACTTC.